These 27 T cell receptor beta chains share one sample of origin, sequenced in a study of blood T cell repertoires in COVID-19. Generated by immunoSEQ multiplex PCR, the TCRdb table keeps only in-frame clones and is missing some. The table lists around 250,000 clones, around 88% of them singletons. The sequencing input was peripheral blood. The receptors were sampled from a woman at least 80 years old with COVID-19, enrolled during active disease.

The rearrangement uses TRBV23-1 and TRBJ1-5; no clear D gene. TRBV23-1 is assigned to the ORF class and has an uncertain function. The CDR3 totals 16 residues. V lost 8 bases, J lost 7 bases, and 24 bases lay in between. The CDR3 sequence is CASGLIATRRVQPQHF. As DNA, the CDR3 is TGCGCCAGCGGCCTAATAGCGACGAGGCGTGTGCAGCCCCAGCATTTT.

The genes are TRBV3-1 (or the pseudogene TRBV3-2) and TRBJ1-1; 9 positions match TRBD1. CDR1 is LGHDT, CDR2 YNNKEL, per germline (reference sequence). The CDR3 length is 14 residues. The V segment lost 0 bases and the J segment 7 bases; nucleotides outside the gene matches: 3. For the CDR3, the DNA is TGTGCCAGCAGCCAAGATTGGGACAGGGTTGAAGCTTTCTTT. Translating it yields CASSQDWDRVEAFF.

The rearrangement joins TRBV6-5 to TRBJ1-5, with a weak D call TRBD1 (5 bases). CDR1 is MNHEY and CDR2 is SVGAGI in the germline V gene. The V end was cut by 6 bases, the J end by 0 bases, with 12 bases between. The CDR3 spans 15 residues. The CDR3 sequence: CASREGTFSNQPQHF. As DNA, the CDR3 is TGTGCCAGCAGGGAGGGGACCTTTAGCAATCAGCCCCAGCATTTT.

V is TRBV7-3 and J is TRBJ2-5; no clear D gene. The V gene's germline CDR1 is SGHTA and CDR2 FQGTGA. The CDR3 runs to 11 residues. The V end was cut by 4 bases, the J end by 3 bases, with 3 bases between. CDR3 nucleotide sequence: TGTGCCAGCAGCTCTAAAGAGACCCAGTACTTC. Translated: CASSSKETQYF.

Only one count was recorded for this clone. The chain recombines TRBV11-2 with TRBJ1-6; tentative D call: TRBD1 (6 bases). Trimming pared 3 bases from V and 6 bases from J, leaving 12 bases between. This CDR3 region has 15 residues. In germline, CDR1 is SGHAT, CDR2 FQNNGV. CDR3 loop: CASSFTGRSNSPLHF. The CDR3 DNA reads as TGTGCCAGCAGCTTTACAGGGAGAAGTAATTCACCCCTCCACTTT. Together with reference TRBV11-2 and TRBJ1-6, the CDR3 gives the full variable domain: EAGVAQSPRYKIIEKRQSVAFWCNPISGHATLYWYQQILGQGPKLLIQFQNNGVVDDSQLPKDRFSAERLKGVDSTLKIQPAKLEDSAVYLCASSFTGRSNSPLHFGNGTRLTVT.

This clone was detected only once. The genes are TRBV15 and TRBJ1-1; D not certain. This CDR3 comprises 14 residues. Trimming shortened V by 0 bases and J by 2 bases, and 7 bases separated the two germline ends. CDR1 LNHNV and CDR2 YYDKDF come from the germline V gene (reference sequence). The CDR3 nucleotides read TGTGCCACCAGCAGAGATAATGGCAACACTGAAGCTTTCTTT. This translates into CATSRDNGNTEAFF.

The sample holds one count of this clone. The chain couples TRBV10-1 to TRBJ1-5, with 8 bases lining up with TRBD1. Germline loops: CDR1 WNHNN, CDR2 SYGVQD (reference sequence). J lost 0 bases, V lost 9 bases, and 16 bases had no gene match. The CDR3 is 18 residues long. The chain's CDR3 is CARGGDRLTDYSNQPQHF. DNA of the CDR3: TGCGCCAGGGGGGGGGACAGGTTGACCGACTATAGCAATCAGCCCCAGCATTTT.

The chain links TRBV6-5 to TRBJ2-2; 8 nucleotides agree with TRBD1. The V gene end was trimmed by 10 bases and the J gene end by 7 bases; junction bases not matched to a gene: 8. CDR1 MNHEY and CDR2 SVGAGI come from the germline V gene. This CDR3 comprises 13 residues. The CDR3 loop reads CAISGQGGGELFF. DNA of the CDR3: TGTGCCATCTCCGGACAGGGAGGCGGGGAGCTGTTTTTT.

This chain links TRBV7-2 with TRBJ1-2, with TRBD1 matching over 12 bases. This CDR3 has 15 residues. V was pared by 5 bases and J by 12 bases, with 13 bases of the junction left unmatched. CDR1 is SGHTA and CDR2 is FQGNSA in the germline V gene. CDR3 bases: TGTGCCAGCAGCCCTAAAACCCTGGGACAGGGGGCGAACACCTTC. Translation gives CASSPKTLGQGANTF.

The chain couples TRBV28 to TRBJ2-1; no definite D call. Trimming left V 2 bases short and J 7 bases short, with 3 bases between. Germline CDR1 is MDHEN and CDR2 is SYDVKM. This CDR3 comprises 11 residues. CDR3 nucleotides: TGTGCCAGCAGTTTAGCGAATGAGCAGTTCTTC. The encoded protein is CASSLANEQFF. The whole variable domain, filled in from reference TRBV28 and TRBJ2-1, reads DVKVTQSSRYLVKRTGEKVFLECVQDMDHENMFWYRQDPGLGLRLIYFSYDVKMKEKGDIPEGYSVSREKKERFSLILESASTNQTSMYLCASSLANEQFFGPGTRLTVL.

V gene TRBV28 combines with J gene TRBJ2-6; possibly TRBD1 for D (6 bases). Germline CDR1 is MDHEN and CDR2 is SYDVKM. The CDR3 consists of 17 residues. Trimming cost V 5 bases and J 1 base, with 15 bases left between them. CDR3 sequence (DNA): TGTGCCAGCAGTAACGCAGGGGTTTCGTCTGGGGCCAACGTCCTGACTTTC. It encodes CASSNAGVSSGANVLTF.

The J gene is TRBJ2-5, the V gene TRBV7-2, with 7 positions matching TRBD1. V lost 5 bases and J lost 7; bases outside the gene matches: 10. The CDR3 spans 14 residues. Germline loops: CDR1 SGHTA, CDR2 FQGNSA. CDR3 protein: CASSAGDSPGTQYF. The DNA of the CDR3 is TGTGCCAGCAGCGCAGGGGACAGCCCTGGGACCCAGTACTTC.

This clone was seen once. The V and J genes are TRBV4-1 and TRBJ1-1; possible D gene TRBD1, 5 bases. The CDR3 extends over 14 amino acids. V was cut by 1 base and J by 5 bases, with 11 bases left in between. Germline V gene sequence: CDR1 MGHRA, CDR2 YSYEKL. Written as DNA, the CDR3 is TGCGCCAGCAGCCAAGGGTTTGGGGGGACTGAAGCTTTCTTT. Its protein is CASSQGFGGTEAFF.

This clone was seen just once. The gene calls are TRBV19 and TRBJ2-3, with TRBD1 identical over 9 bases. Germline loops: CDR1 LNHDA, CDR2 SQIVND (reference sequence). V shed 5 bases, J shed 4 bases, and the junction held 7 bases outside the gene matches. The CDR3 runs 15 residues. The CDR3 DNA reads as TGTGCCAGTAGTGTAAAACAGGGGGCGGCAGATACGCAGTATTTT. Protein: CASSVKQGAADTQYF.

The chain employs TRBV5-4 and TRBJ2-5, with 14 bases that match TRBD2. Germline values: CDR1 SGHNT, CDR2 YYREEE (reference sequence). V shed 3 bases and J 1 base; nucleotides not matched to a gene: 2. The CDR3 totals 16 residues. CDR3 nucleotides: TGTGCCAGCAGCTCTGGACTAGCGGGGGGCCAAGAGACCCAGTACTTC. This translates into CASSSGLAGGQETQYF.

The rearrangement links TRBV2 to TRBJ1-5; 7 nucleotides line up with TRBD1. V gave up 2 bases and J gave up 3 bases; unmatched junction bases: 7. Germline V gene lookup returns CDR1 SNHLY and CDR2 FYNNEI. CDR3 length: 16 amino acids. The CDR3 DNA follows: TGTGCCAGCAGTGAAAGGGCAGGGGGTTTCAATCAGCCCCAGCATTTT. Protein sequence: CASSERAGGFNQPQHF.

This chain connects TRBV28 to TRBJ2-7; D call uncertain. The CDR3 is 14 residues long. The V end was cut by 3 bases, the J end by 8 bases, with 17 bases between. Germline CDR1 and CDR2: MDHEN and SYDVKM. In DNA form, the CDR3 reads TGTGCCAGCAGTTTTATACAGCCCAAACCCCAGCAGTACTTC. It codes for CASSFIQPKPQQYF.

The V gene is TRBV12-3 or TRBV12-4, the J gene TRBJ1-2; D remains ambiguous. The CDR3 consists of 13 residues. With 5 bases removed from V and 5 bases from J, the gap between germline ends came to 12 bases. The CDR3, as DNA: TGTGCCAGCAGTACGGACTCCGGTTATGGCTACACCTTC. Translated, it gives CASSTDSGYGYTF.

J is TRBJ1-1 and V is TRBV14; D might be TRBD1 (5 bases). Trimming took off 4 bases at V and 1 base at J, with 13 bases between the two ends. CDR3 length: 15 amino acids. Per the germline V gene, CDR1 is SGHDN and CDR2 is FVKESK. CDR3 residues: CASSRGADRNTEAFF. The CDR3 DNA is TGTGCCAGCAGCCGAGGTGCCGACAGGAACACTGAAGCTTTCTTT.

The rearrangement uses TRBV3-1 (or the pseudogene TRBV3-2) and TRBJ2-3; maybe TRBD2 (6 bases). The ends were cut back, 8 bases at V and 4 bases at J, with 7 bases in the middle. Germline V lookup: CDR1 LGHDT, CDR2 YNNKEL (reference sequence). The CDR3 totals 11 residues. The CDR3 DNA reads as TGTGCCAGCTCGGGGGCAGATACGCAGTATTTT. Its protein is CASSGADTQYF.

The genes are TRBV3-1 (or the pseudogene TRBV3-2) and TRBJ2-7; TRBD2 aligns across 9 bases. V was pared by 5 bases and J by 0 bases, with 11 bases of the junction left unmatched. Germline V lookup: CDR1 LGHDT, CDR2 YNNKEL (reference sequence). CDR3 size: 17 residues. CDR3 bases: TGTGCCAGCAGCGTCGGCTATAGAGCGGGGGGCTCCTACGAGCAGTACTTC. Translation: CASSVGYRAGGSYEQYF.

This chain connects TRBV19 to TRBJ2-1; possibly TRBD1 for D (5 bases). In germline, CDR1 is LNHDA, CDR2 SQIVND (reference sequence). Trimming took off 3 bases at V and 0 bases at J, with 12 bases between the two ends. The CDR3 length is 16 residues. Here the CDR3 reads CASSIRRQLSYNEQFF. Here the CDR3 DNA reads TGTGCCAGTAGTATCCGCCGACAGCTCTCCTACAATGAGCAGTTCTTC.

This chain uses TRBV10-3 with TRBJ2-5; 10 bases map to TRBD2. There are 15 residues in the CDR3. Germline values: CDR1 ENHRY, CDR2 SYGVKD. V lost 4 bases and J lost 3; bases outside the gene matches: 5. This chain's CDR3 is CAISAALAGEETQYF. As DNA, the CDR3 is TGTGCCATCAGTGCGGCGCTAGCGGGGGAAGAGACCCAGTACTTC.

The V gene is TRBV27, the J gene TRBJ2-6, with TRBD1 identical over 9 bases. CDR1 MNHEY and CDR2 SMNVEV come from the germline V gene (reference sequence). Losses at the gene ends were 6 bases for V and 5 bases for J; bases not matched to a gene: 17. This CDR3 has 19 amino acids. This chain's CDR3 is CASSSGPGQGTPWANVLTF. The CDR3 nucleotides read TGTGCCAGCAGCTCAGGCCCGGGACAGGGAACCCCCTGGGCCAACGTCCTGACTTTC. Full variable domain (missing parts from reference TRBV27 and TRBJ2-6): EAQVTQNPRYLITVTGKKLTVTCSQNMNHEYMSWYRQDPGLGLRQIYYSMNVEVTDKGDVPEGYKVSRKEKRNFPLILESPSPNQTSLYFCASSSGPGQGTPWANVLTFGAGSRLTVL.

The chain combines TRBV18 with TRBJ2-7; a weak D match, TRBD1 (5 bases). Trimming took off 4 bases at V and 4 bases at J, with 8 bases between the two ends. The CDR3 has 12 residues. CDR1 is KGHSH, CDR2 LQKENI, per germline. The CDR3 here is CASSLQEYEQYF. The CDR3, as DNA: TGTGCCAGCTCACTACAGGAATACGAGCAGTACTTC.

The chain links TRBV7-9 to TRBJ2-7; 7 nucleotides line up with TRBD1. This CDR3 comprises 14 residues. Germline CDR1 reads SEHNR; CDR2 reads FQNEAQ (reference sequence). V dropped 5 bases and J dropped 1; count of bases not matched to a gene: 5. Here the CDR3 DNA reads TGTGCCAGCAGCACCGGACAGGCGTCCTACGAGCAGTACTTC. Encoded protein: CASSTGQASYEQYF.

This clone has only one observation. Germline and junction disagree at one end, which may indicate a read error. This chain uses TRBV7-7 with TRBJ2-2; 9 nucleotides line up with TRBD1. In germline, CDR1 is SSHAT, CDR2 FNYEAQ (reference sequence). The CDR3 covers 14 residues. DNA for the CDR3: TGTGCTAGCAGTCCCGGGACAGGGTCCGGGGAGCTGTTTTTT. Translated, it gives CASSPGTGSGELFF.